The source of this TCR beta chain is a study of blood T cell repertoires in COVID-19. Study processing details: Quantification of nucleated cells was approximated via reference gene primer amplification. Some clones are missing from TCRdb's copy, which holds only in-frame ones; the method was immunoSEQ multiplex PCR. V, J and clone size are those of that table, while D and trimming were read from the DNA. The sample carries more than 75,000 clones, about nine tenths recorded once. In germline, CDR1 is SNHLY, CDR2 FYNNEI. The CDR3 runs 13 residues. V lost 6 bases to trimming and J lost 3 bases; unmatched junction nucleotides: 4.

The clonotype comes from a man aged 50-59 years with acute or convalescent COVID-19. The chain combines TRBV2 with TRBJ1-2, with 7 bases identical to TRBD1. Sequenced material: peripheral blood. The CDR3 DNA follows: TGTGCCAGCAGCGCCACAGGGGACTATGGCTACACCTTC. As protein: CASSATGDYGYTF.